The T cell receptor beta chain under discussion was sequenced for a study of metastatic and nonmetastatic thyroid tumors. No patient received treatment before thyroid surgery. MiXCR re-clonotyped the PCR reads for TCRdb. The repertoire holds fewer than 35,000 clones, 14% to 15% seen once, with 15% to 20% in the top ten. Trimming cost V 0 bases and J 0 bases, with 12 bases left between them. Germline loops: CDR1 SGHRS, CDR2 YFSETQ. This CDR3 is built from 17 residues. The TCR was taken from a male donor with papillary thyroid cancer or a benign thyroid nodule (not recorded which). Some clones in this sample may be carry-over from other donors' samples. The sequencing sample was made of blood. This sequence joins TRBV5-1 and TRBJ1-4; no reliable D call. CDR3 protein: CASSLAPVSATNEKLFF. In DNA form, the CDR3 reads TGCGCCAGCAGCTTGGCCCCGGTGTCTGCAACTAATGAAAAACTGTTTTTT.